Listed below are T cell receptor beta chains from one sample, sequenced in a study of post-analysis software for immune sequencing data. MiXCR, run by TCRdb on the PCR reads, gives a single entry per CDR3 protein. The data show roughly 580,000 distinct CDR3 sequences, with roughly 40% seen just once and roughly 1.8% held by the top ten. Sequenced input: blood. These receptors all come from a girl aged 5 to 17 with multiple sclerosis. CDR3s include the opening cysteine and the closing phenylalanine or tryptophan. A D gene is named only where the DNA matches it firmly. Part of the rows lack a size; the others show once, few, many or a class for expanded clones.

j_call | d_call | v_call | clone_size | cdr3_aa | cdr3_nt
TRBJ2-1 | TRBD1 | TRBV6-5 | few | CASSYSTTGFESKQFF | TGTGCCAGCAGTTACTCGACGACAGGGTTTGAGAGTAAGCAGTTCTTC
TRBJ2-1 | . | TRBV20-1 | . | CSARRADTYNEQFF | TGCAGTGCTAGAAGGGCGGATACTTACAATGAGCAGTTCTTC
TRBJ2-7 | . | TRBV9 | few | CASSVGGQYF | TGTGCCAGCAGCGTAGGAGGGCAGTACTTC
TRBJ2-1 | . | TRBV25-1 | many | CASSSRNEQFF | TGTGCCAGCAGTTCCAGGAATGAGCAGTTCTTC
TRBJ2-7 | . | TRBV23-1 | few | CASSLKYFFLSSYEQYF | TGCGCCAGCAGTCTTAAGTACTTTTTCTTAAGCTCCTACGAGCAGTACTTC
TRBJ2-7 | . | TRBV18 | few | CASSPGEAYEQYF | TGTGCCAGCTCACCCGGGGAAGCCTACGAGCAGTACTTC
TRBJ2-7 | . | TRBV12-3/TRBV12-4 | . | CASSSVHEQYF | TGTGCCAGCAGTTCGGTACACGAGCAGTACTTC
TRBJ2-3 | . | TRBV5-1 | . | CASSLFSGAVPTDTQYF | TGCGCCAGCAGCTTATTTTCAGGGGCGGTTCCCACAGATACGCAGTATTTT
TRBJ2-1 | . | TRBV12-3/TRBV12-4 | few | CASSLTQQGIEQFF | TGTGCCAGCAGCCTGACCCAACAGGGAATTGAGCAGTTCTTC
TRBJ2-3 | TRBD2 | TRBV12-3/TRBV12-4 | . | CASSSPGVVAGARYRTDTQYF | TGTGCCAGCAGTTCCCCAGGGGTGGTAGCGGGAGCACGGTACCGCACAGATACGCAGTATTTT
TRBJ2-4 | . | TRBV12-3/TRBV12-4 | . | CASRSWGREDIQYF | TGTGCCAGCAGGTCCTGGGGCAGGGAGGACATTCAGTACTTC
TRBJ2-1 | . | TRBV4-1 | . | CASSQAPTFSYNEQFF | TGCGCCAGCAGCCAAGCCCCCACCTTCTCCTACAATGAGCAGTTCTTC
TRBJ1-2 | . | TRBV20-1 | . | CSATAPTGYGYTF | TGCAGTGCTACAGCGCCTACCGGCTATGGCTACACCTTC
TRBJ2-7 | . | TRBV29-1 | . | CSARPGPYSYEQYF | TGCAGCGCAAGACCGGGACCGTACTCCTACGAGCAGTACTTC
TRBJ2-1 | TRBD2 | TRBV5-1 | . | CASSLTGLAAEQFF | TGCGCCAGCAGCTTGACGGGACTAGCGGCTGAGCAGTTCTTC
TRBJ2-7 | . | TRBV12-3/TRBV12-4 | . | CASSLELGPYEQYF | TGTGCCAGCAGTTTAGAACTAGGTCCCTACGAGCAGTACTTC
TRBJ2-1 | . | TRBV12-3/TRBV12-4 | once | CASSSGYSNEQFF | TGTGCCAGCAGTTCAGGCTACTCTAATGAGCAGTTCTTC